The 15 T cell receptor beta chains in this list originate from one sample, sequenced in a study of early T cells in non-severe SARS-CoV-2 infection. TCRdb recomputed calls from the 5' RACE reads with MiXCR, one row per CDR3 protein. The table includes tens of thousands of distinct CDR3 sequences, about an eighth detected once. Sequenced input: whole blood. These receptor sequences come from an adult who was a healthcare worker with PCR-confirmed SARS-CoV-2 infection or an uninfected control (not recorded which).

This clonotype was seen a few times. V and J are TRBV7-9 and TRBJ2-5; TRBD1 aligns across 7 bases. Germline-derived CDR1 and CDR2 are SEHNR and FQNEAQ (reference sequence). V gave up 5 bases and J gave up 4 bases; unmatched junction bases: 7. The CDR3 loop spans 14 amino acids. CDR3 DNA: TGTGCCAGCAGCCTCCCGGACAGGCGAGAGACCCAGTACTTC. This sequence encodes CASSLPDRRETQYF.

This clonotype was counted many times. The chain couples TRBV27 to TRBJ1-1, with 7 bases identical to TRBD1. This CDR3 has 13 amino acids. Per the germline V gene, CDR1 is MNHEY and CDR2 is SMNVEV (reference sequence). The ends lost 5 bases at V and 6 bases at J; junction bases unmatched: 6. CDR3 sequence reads: CASSPTGRSEAFF. CDR3 bases: TGTGCCAGCAGTCCGACAGGGCGGTCTGAAGCTTTCTTT.

This clonotype showed up just a few times. The chain links TRBV5-4 to TRBJ2-1; 8 nucleotides agree with TRBD2. This CDR3 region has 11 residues. Germline V CDR1 and CDR2: SGHNT, YYREEE (reference sequence). V shed 4 bases and J 14 bases; nucleotides not matched to a gene: 5. CDR3 region: CASSVSGLEFF. In DNA, the CDR3 is TGTGCCAGCAGCGTGTCGGGACTAGAGTTCTTC.

The chain is built from TRBV7-3 and TRBJ2-4; D is possibly TRBD1 or TRBD2 (6 bases each). The V end was cut by 4 bases, the J end by 5 bases, with 12 bases between. CDR1 SGHTA and CDR2 FQGTGA come from the germline V gene. The CDR3 is 14 residues long. CDR3 amino acids: CASSSGAEENIQYF. For the CDR3, the DNA is TGTGCCAGCAGCTCGGGGGCGGAGGAAAACATTCAGTACTTC.

Details on this clonotype: This may come from a read error, since a much larger clone is one base off. The chain joins TRBV2 to TRBJ1-6, with D possibly TRBD1 on 5 matching bases. Germline values: CDR1 SNHLY, CDR2 FYNNEI. CDR3 length equals 15 residues. DNA for the CDR3: TGTGCCAGCAGCGTAGGGGCGTTAGATAATTCACCCCTCTACTTT. It yields the protein CASSVGALDNSPLYF.

The chain links TRBV30 to TRBJ2-7, with D tentatively TRBD1 or TRBD2 (5 bases each). The CDR3 sequence is 12 residues long. V lost 1 base to trimming and J lost 5 bases, with 9 bases between them. The germline gives CDR1 GTSNPN, CDR2 SVGIG (reference sequence). The chain's CDR3 is CAWSEGSHEQYF. Written as DNA, the CDR3 is TGTGCCTGGAGTGAGGGGAGCCACGAGCAGTACTTC.

This clonotype was recorded a few times. The rearrangement joins TRBV11-2 to TRBJ1-6, with D unresolved. Per the germline V gene, CDR1 is SGHAT and CDR2 is FQNNGV. The ends were cut back, 1 base at V and 10 bases at J, with 8 bases in the middle. This CDR3 contains 13 residues. This CDR3 reads CASSLGEASPLHF. In DNA, the CDR3 is TGTGCCAGCAGCTTAGGCGAGGCGTCACCCCTCCACTTT.

Only a few counts were recorded for this clonotype. The V call is TRBV11-2, the J call TRBJ2-1, with D unclear. Germline V CDR1 and CDR2: SGHAT, FQNNGV. There are 12 residues in the CDR3. With 5 bases removed from V and 7 bases from J, the gap between germline ends came to 9 bases. In nucleotides, the CDR3 is TGTGCCAGCAGCGGTAGGAAGAATGAGCAGTTCTTC. It encodes CASSGRKNEQFF.

This clonotype was seen repeatedly, ten times or more. This chain uses TRBV5-6 with TRBJ2-5; the D call may be TRBD1 or TRBD2 (5 bases each). The germline V gene has CDR1 SGHDT and CDR2 YYEEEE. V was trimmed by 3 bases and J by 5 bases, leaving 8 bases between them. This CDR3 is built from 12 residues. The CDR3, as DNA: TGTGCCAGCAGCTGGGACGCGGAGACCCAGTACTTC. It translates to CASSWDAETQYF.

V gene TRBV7-2 combines with J gene TRBJ1-2; 8 bases fit TRBD1. The CDR3 totals 15 residues. With V trimmed by 0 bases and J by 7 bases, 7 bases remained unmatched. The germline gives CDR1 SGHTA, CDR2 FQGNSA. Here the CDR3 DNA reads TGTGCCAGCAGCTTAGCGCTACAGGGGGTAGGTGGCTACACCTTC. It yields the protein CASSLALQGVGGYTF.

This clonotype was detected ten times or more. The J gene is TRBJ2-7, the V gene TRBV5-1; D unclear. The CDR3 loop spans 15 amino acids. The germline V gene has CDR1 SGHRS and CDR2 YFSETQ. V lost 0 bases to trimming and J lost 2 bases, with 12 bases between them. This CDR3 reads CASSLGGRFPYEQYF. The CDR3 DNA reads TGCGCCAGCAGCTTGGGTGGCAGGTTCCCCTACGAGCAGTACTTC.

At least ten counts were recorded for this clonotype. CDR3 sequence (DNA): TGTGCCAGCAGTCTTGACCGGGACAGGGGGCGCAGCACCGGGGAGCTGTTTTTT. Residues: CASSLDRDRGRSTGELFF. The chain joins TRBV27 to TRBJ2-2, with TRBD1 matching 12 bases. The CDR3 loop spans 18 amino acids. Losses at the gene ends were 5 bases for V and 4 bases for J; bases not matched to a gene: 11. Germline CDR1 MNHEY, CDR2 SMNVEV (reference sequence).

The gene calls are TRBV7-9 and TRBJ2-1; 9 bases agree with TRBD2. The germline V gene encodes CDR1 SEHNR and CDR2 FQNEAQ (reference sequence). J gave up 4 bases and V 1 base, and 2 bases lay outside the gene matches. The CDR3 is 15 residues long. CDR3 in amino acids: CASSLGTSGYNEQFF. For the CDR3, the DNA is TGTGCCAGCAGCTTAGGAACTAGCGGGTACAATGAGCAGTTCTTC.

This clonotype was recorded at least ten times. V gene TRBV6-6 combines with J gene TRBJ1-5; no reliable D call. Germline loops: CDR1 MNHNY, CDR2 SVGAGI (reference sequence). Trimming removed 6 bases at V and 0 bases at J, with 12 bases between. This CDR3 has 15 residues. This chain's CDR3 is CASSQSFASNQPQHF. Here the CDR3 DNA reads TGTGCCAGCAGCCAAAGCTTCGCTAGCAATCAGCCCCAGCATTTT.

This chain links TRBV29-1 with TRBJ1-1; weak D call: TRBD1 (5 bases). From germline, CDR1 is SQVTM and CDR2 ANQGSEA. V was trimmed by 8 bases and J by 4 bases, leaving 17 bases between them. The CDR3 contains 13 residues. In nucleotides, the CDR3 is TGCAGCACGACAGAGGACGACTTCACTGAAGCTTTCTTT. Protein product: CSTTEDDFTEAFF.